This T cell receptor beta chain was captured by sequencing in a study of T cells in Graves' hyperthyroidism and ophthalmopathy. The wider study: Peripheral blood was drawn at first diagnosis, prior to all treatment.

Graves' hyperthyroidism qualified as stable when ophthalmopathy did not progress within 18 months. The hyperthyroidism patients had all been newly diagnosed, and their disease duration was under 2 months. Their ages ranged from 18 to 65 years. Any patient presenting with uncontrolled infection, other autoimmune disease, pregnancy or lactation was left out. Germline CDR1 MNHNS, CDR2 SASEGT. The V and J ends lost 7 bases and 6 bases, in that order; junction bases with no gene match: 3. There are 13 residues in the CDR3. TCR beta CDR3 region amplification was performed from RNA transcripts. Initially, a first-round RT-PCR of the TCR CDR3 employed the HTBI primer set. TCRdb re-derived calls from the multiplex PCR reads in MiXCR, one entry per CDR3 protein. This sample has 400,000 to 500,000 distinct CDR3 sequences, with 14% found just once.

Sequences were obtained from blood. The chain combines TRBV6-1 with TRBJ2-2, with TRBD2 identical over 9 bases. The sequence came from a young woman with Graves' hyperthyroidism. In DNA form, the CDR3 reads TGTGCCAGCAATAGCGGGAGCGCCGGGGAGCTGTTTTTT. This codes for CASNSGSAGELFF.